This passage covers 30 T cell receptor beta chains from one sample sequenced in a study of blood T cell repertoires in COVID-19. Repertoires were generated with immunoSEQ multiplex PCR, while TCRdb's copy carries only in-frame clones and drops some. The profile shows 320,000 or so clones, 80% to 90% of them singletons. Source material: PBMCs or T cells enriched from blood (not recorded which). These receptors were obtained from a man aged 30 to 39 who had recovered from COVID-19.

This sequence joins TRBV7-8 and TRBJ2-5, with 9 bases that match TRBD2. The junction had 12 bases not matched to a gene; V was cut back by 5 bases and J by 5 bases. The germline gives CDR1 SGHVS, CDR2 FQNEAQ. This CDR3 contains 16 residues. CDR3 residues: CASSPLAGKRGETQYF. The CDR3 DNA sequence: TGTGCCAGCAGCCCTCTAGCGGGGAAGCGGGGGGAGACCCAGTACTTC.

The gene calls are TRBV7-2 and TRBJ1-6; perhaps TRBD1 as D (6 bases). Trimming removed 3 bases at V and 8 bases at J, with 14 bases between. CDR1 is SGHTA, CDR2 FQGNSA, per germline. The CDR3 is made up of 15 amino acids. Here the CDR3 DNA reads TGTGCCAGCAGCTTGAGTTGGCAGGGGCATTCACCCCTCCACTTT. This translates into CASSLSWQGHSPLHF.

The rearrangement uses TRBV18 and TRBJ1-5; D is ambiguous. Trimming took 1 base from V and 0 from J, leaving 7 bases between them. There are 15 residues in the CDR3. CDR1 KGHSH and CDR2 LQKENI come from the germline V gene. In nucleotides, the CDR3 is TGTGCCAGCTCACCACTCGGGAATAGCAATCAGCCCCAGCATTTT. It translates to CASSPLGNSNQPQHF.

This clone is a singleton in its sample. The chain carries TRBV6-5 and TRBJ2-5; 13 nucleotides line up with TRBD2. The length of the CDR3 is 13 residues. V shed 11 bases, J shed 5 bases, and the junction held 5 bases outside the gene matches. CDR1 is MNHEY and CDR2 is SVGAGI in the germline V gene. CDR3 amino acids: CAGGTSGAETQYF. The CDR3 bases are TGTGCCGGGGGGACTAGCGGGGCGGAGACCCAGTACTTC.

The gene calls are TRBV10-1 and TRBJ2-7; 11 bases align to TRBD1. The CDR3 totals 15 residues. V was pared by 3 bases and J by 6 bases, with 7 bases of the junction left unmatched. Germline CDR1 is WNHNN and CDR2 is SYGVQD (reference sequence). As DNA, the CDR3 is TGCGCCAGCAGTGATCTGGGACAGGGGGTTACCGAGCAGTACTTC. Amino acid sequence: CASSDLGQGVTEQYF.

The CDR3 loop reads CASSLGGGSYEQYF. The CDR3 DNA is TGTGCCAGCAGCTTAGGGGGGGGTTCCTACGAGCAGTACTTC. This chain links TRBV11-2 with TRBJ2-7; TRBD2 matches 7 bases. J was trimmed by 1 base and V by 1 base; bases with no gene match: 1. The CDR3 length is 14 residues. CDR1 is SGHAT, CDR2 FQNNGV, per germline.

The chain links TRBV4-2 to TRBJ1-5; D gene unclear. V was trimmed by 0 bases and J by 0 bases, leaving 9 bases between them. This CDR3 region has 16 residues. CDR1 is LGHNA and CDR2 is YNFKEQ in the germline V gene. For the CDR3, the DNA is TGTGCCAGCAGCCAAGAAGCAGGATATAGCAATCAGCCCCAGCATTTT. It translates to CASSQEAGYSNQPQHF.

The gene calls are TRBV29-1 and TRBJ2-2, with unresolved D. Trimming pared 1 base from V and 5 bases from J, leaving 5 bases between. There are 12 residues in the CDR3. The V gene's germline CDR1 is SQVTM and CDR2 ANQGSEA. This CDR3 is CSVEAETGELFF. The CDR3 nucleotides are TGCAGCGTTGAAGCCGAGACCGGGGAGCTGTTTTTT.

The V call is TRBV5-1, the J call TRBJ1-6, with TRBD1 matching over 7 bases. This CDR3 contains 15 residues. V gave up 3 bases and J gave up 8 bases; unmatched junction bases: 8. Germline loops: CDR1 SGHRS, CDR2 YFSETQ. The CDR3 nucleotides read TGCGCCAGCAGCTCCTTGACAGGGATGGATTCACCCCTCCACTTT. Translation gives CASSSLTGMDSPLHF.

The rearrangement uses TRBV9 and TRBJ1-2, with D possibly being TRBD1 (5 bases). This CDR3 contains 15 residues. V shed 0 bases and J shed 3 bases, with 12 bases lying between them. Germline V gene sequence: CDR1 SGDLS, CDR2 YYNGEE. CDR3 DNA sequence: TGTGCCAGCAGCGTAGCCGGGGGAGGTCACTATGGCTACACCTTC. Its protein product is CASSVAGGGHYGYTF.

The V and J genes are TRBV11-2 and TRBJ2-5, with 9 bases lining up with TRBD2. J lost 5 bases, V lost 6 bases, and 7 bases had no gene match. Germline V gene sequence: CDR1 SGHAT, CDR2 FQNNGV. The CDR3 has 14 amino acids. CDR3 sequence reads: CASRRGGAGETQYF. The CDR3 bases are TGTGCCAGCAGGCGCGGGGGGGCAGGGGAGACCCAGTACTTC.

In this sample, this clone turned up a few times. The CDR3: CASNVVLSQPQHF. The CDR3 nucleotides are TGTGCCAGCAATGTCGTCCTTAGTCAGCCCCAGCATTTT. The chain combines TRBV2 with TRBJ1-5; D is ambiguous. This CDR3 contains 13 residues. V lost 7 bases, J lost 6 bases, and 13 bases lay in between. CDR1 and CDR2 (germline): SNHLY, FYNNEI. The complete variable domain, with remaining parts taken from reference TRBV2 and TRBJ1-5, reads EPEVTQTPSHQVTQMGQEVILRCVPISNHLYFYWYRQILGQKVEFLVSFYNNEISEKSEIFDDQFSVERPDGSNFTLKIRSTKLEDSAMYFCASNVVLSQPQHFGDGTRLSIL.

This chain uses TRBV5-4 with TRBJ2-3; TRBD2 matches 11 bases. After removal of 5 bases from V and 1 base from J, the junction contained 0 bases not matched to a gene. The CDR3 length is 14 residues. Germline V CDR1 and CDR2: SGHNT, YYREEE (reference sequence). The DNA of the CDR3 is TGTGCCAGCAGACTAGCGGGGGGCACAGATACGCAGTATTTT. The encoded protein is CASRLAGGTDTQYF.

The V gene is TRBV18, the J gene TRBJ2-7, with D possibly being TRBD1 (6 bases). V gave up 8 bases and J gave up 6 bases, with 17 bases separating them. This CDR3 region has 13 residues. Germline V gene lookup returns CDR1 KGHSH and CDR2 LQKENI. The CDR3 loop is CASQGTPVGEQYF. CDR3 bases: TGTGCCAGCCAGGGGACACCCGTTGGCGAGCAGTACTTC.

V and J are TRBV3-1 (or the pseudogene TRBV3-2) and TRBJ1-6; D is possibly TRBD1 (6 bases). The germline V and J ends were trimmed by 3 bases and 10 bases, with 13 bases remaining between them. The CDR3 loop spans 14 amino acids. CDR1 is LGHDT, CDR2 YNNKEL, per germline (reference sequence). CDR3 DNA: TGTGCCAGCAGCCAGGTATACAGGGAATCACCCCTCCACTTT. Translating gives CASSQVYRESPLHF.

The chain has TRBV6-5 and TRBJ1-6; a possible D gene is TRBD1 (6 bases). The CDR3 is 15 residues long. V lost 5 bases, J lost 6 bases, and 14 bases lay in between. Per the germline V gene, CDR1 is MNHEY and CDR2 is SVGAGI. The CDR3 protein is CASSLQGRPNSPLHF. The CDR3 DNA follows: TGTGCCAGCAGTCTACAGGGTAGGCCTAATTCACCCCTCCACTTT.

The chain has TRBV4-2 and TRBJ2-2, with a possible D match to TRBD1 (5 bases). The CDR3 totals 14 residues. Germline CDR1 LGHNA, CDR2 YNFKEQ. The V end lost 4 bases, the J end lost 3 bases, and 9 bases lay between the germline ends. CDR3 sequence reads: CASSRGEDTGELFF. The CDR3 bases are TGTGCCAGCAGCCGGGGCGAGGACACCGGGGAGCTGTTTTTT.

This sequence joins TRBV28 and TRBJ1-5, with 7 bases fitting TRBD1. The germline V gene encodes CDR1 MDHEN and CDR2 SYDVKM. The junction had 11 bases not matched to a gene; V was cut back by 11 bases and J by 7 bases. This CDR3 spans 13 amino acids. In nucleotides, the CDR3 is TGTGCCTTGTCACAGGGGAGCTGGCAGCCCCAGCATTTT. Amino acid sequence: CALSQGSWQPQHF.

The genes are TRBV7-2 and TRBJ2-1; 11 bases match TRBD2. There are 15 residues in the CDR3. The V segment lost 0 bases and the J segment 10 bases; nucleotides outside the gene matches: 5. Germline CDR1 SGHTA, CDR2 FQGNSA. CDR3 amino acids: CASSLALLAGGEQFF. The DNA of the CDR3 is TGTGCCAGCAGCTTAGCTTTGCTAGCGGGAGGCGAGCAGTTCTTC.

The chain links TRBV2 to TRBJ1-5, with D uncertain. Per germline, CDR1 SNHLY and CDR2 FYNNEI. This CDR3 spans 13 amino acids. Between the trimmed V and J ends, which lost 3 bases and 5 bases, there was a span of 8 bases. CDR3: CASSEGGYQPQHF. The CDR3 DNA reads TGTGCCAGCAGTGAGGGAGGGTATCAGCCCCAGCATTTT.

The chain recombines TRBV10-1 with TRBJ2-2; D is unclear. Germline CDR1 reads WNHNN; CDR2 reads SYGVQD (reference sequence). V was cut by 7 bases and J by 2 bases, with 5 bases left in between. This CDR3 has 12 amino acids. The chain's CDR3 is CASMTNTGELFF. The CDR3 coding sequence is TGCGCCAGCATGACAAACACCGGGGAGCTGTTTTTT.

The V and J genes are TRBV7-8 and TRBJ2-3, with TRBD1 as a possible D gene (5 bases). This CDR3 region has 14 residues. Germline assignment: CDR1 SGHVS and CDR2 FQNEAQ. Trimming left V 5 bases short and J 8 bases short, with 17 bases between. CDR3 protein: CASSTRALRGTQYF. The DNA for the CDR3 is TGTGCCAGCAGCACCAGGGCCCTTAGGGGTACGCAGTATTTT.

The genes are TRBV18 and TRBJ2-5; TRBD2 matches 7 bases. The trim removed 3 bases at V and 5 bases at J, leaving 9 bases unmatched. CDR3 size: 15 residues. Looked up from germline, CDR1 is KGHSH and CDR2 is LQKENI. In nucleotides, the CDR3 is TGTGCCAGCTCACCCCCTTCTAGCGGAAGGGAGACCCAGTACTTC. This encodes CASSPPSSGRETQYF.

The sample holds a few counts of this clone. CDR3 region: CASSLWDRGTLGYTF. For the CDR3, the DNA is TGTGCCAGCAGTTTATGGGACAGGGGGACTCTAGGCTACACCTTC. The genes are TRBV28 and TRBJ1-2; 10 nucleotides match TRBD1. The germline CDR1 and CDR2 sequences are MDHEN and SYDVKM. The CDR3 is 15 amino acids. Unmatched junction bases numbered 6, after V lost 0 bases and J lost 8 bases.

This chain's CDR3 is CASSSGRRTHTGELFF. The DNA of the CDR3 is TGTGCCAGCAGCTCTGGCAGGAGGACCCACACCGGGGAGCTGTTTTTT. The V and J genes are TRBV7-2 and TRBJ2-2; D is perhaps TRBD2 (5 bases). CDR3 size: 16 residues. Trimming pared 4 bases from V and 3 bases from J, leaving 15 bases between. CDR1 and CDR2 from the germline V gene are SGHTA and FQGNSA.

V gene TRBV7-9 combines with J gene TRBJ2-7; TRBD1 agrees at 9 bases. The CDR3 length is 14 residues. The trim removed 4 bases at V and 5 bases at J, leaving 6 bases unmatched. CDR1 is SEHNR and CDR2 is FQNEAQ in the germline V gene (reference sequence). The CDR3 DNA follows: TGTGCCAGCAGCTCGGGACAGGGAAAGGACGAGCAGTACTTC. This translates into CASSSGQGKDEQYF.

The gene calls are TRBV19 and TRBJ1-3, with 8 bases aligning to TRBD1. The CDR3 consists of 17 residues. V shed 5 bases, J shed 1 base, and the junction held 10 bases outside the gene matches. Per the germline V gene, CDR1 is LNHDA and CDR2 is SQIVND (reference sequence). CDR3 DNA: TGTGCCAGTAGTGTCGGACAGGGTCTGAGGTCTGGAAACACCATATATTTT. Protein sequence: CASSVGQGLRSGNTIYF.

The chain carries TRBV11-2 and TRBJ1-5, with TRBD1 matching over 11 bases. The CDR3 totals 14 residues. CDR1 and CDR2 (germline): SGHAT, FQNNGV. V trimming: 5 bases; J trimming: 5 bases; junction bases outside the gene matches: 2. CDR3 sequence (DNA): TGTGCCAGCAGCCCGGACAGGGGGCATCAGCCCCAGCATTTT. It encodes CASSPDRGHQPQHF.

This chain links TRBV5-1 with TRBJ2-1; TRBD1 aligns across 10 bases. The V and J ends lost 1 base and 9 bases, in that order; junction bases with no gene match: 7. Germline V CDR1 and CDR2: SGHRS, YFSETQ. The CDR3 contains 15 residues. CDR3 sequence reads: CASSLYGQGGGEQFF. The CDR3 DNA sequence: TGCGCCAGCAGCTTGTATGGACAGGGGGGTGGTGAGCAGTTCTTC.

The V gene is TRBV3-1 (or the pseudogene TRBV3-2), the J gene TRBJ2-5; D is possibly TRBD2 (5 bases). The length of the CDR3 is 15 residues. V lost 5 bases and J 5 bases, leaving 18 bases between the germline ends. Germline V gene data show CDR1 as LGHDT and CDR2 as YNNKEL (reference sequence). The CDR3 sequence: CASSSRLSTRETQYF. Here the CDR3 DNA reads TGTGCCAGCAGCTCCCGACTATCCACCCGGGAGACCCAGTACTTC.